Presented here are 12 T cell receptor beta chains from one specimen sequenced in a study of blood T cell repertoires in COVID-19. Some clones are missing from TCRdb's copy, which holds only in-frame ones; the method was immunoSEQ multiplex PCR. The table records around 270,000 clones, 85% to 90% of them present only once. Input material: peripheral blood. The source is an older woman with COVID-19, enrolled during active disease.

The chain joins TRBV19 to TRBJ1-5, with 11 bases fitting TRBD1. Trimming removed 4 bases from V and 0 bases from J; junction bases left unmatched: 11. Germline loops: CDR1 LNHDA, CDR2 SQIVND (reference sequence). The CDR3 has 19 amino acids. CDR3 sequence reads: CASSSFRDRGAYSNQPQHF. In DNA form, the CDR3 reads TGTGCCAGTAGTAGTTTCCGGGACAGGGGGGCTTATAGCAATCAGCCCCAGCATTTT.

V usage is TRBV9 and J usage is TRBJ1-1; D is uncertain. CDR3 length equals 16 residues. Germline assignment: CDR1 SGDLS and CDR2 YYNGEE. Trimming took off 6 bases at V and 0 bases at J, with 18 bases between the two ends. DNA for the CDR3: TGTGCCAGCACCCCCCCTGGCATGCATATGAACACTGAAGCTTTCTTT. As protein: CASTPPGMHMNTEAFF.

This chain links TRBV6-2 or TRBV6-3 with TRBJ1-1; 9 nucleotides line up with TRBD1. The CDR3 runs to 15 residues. V was pared by 10 bases and J by 1 base, with 10 bases of the junction left unmatched. Germline CDR1 MNHEY, CDR2 SVGEGT. CDR3 sequence (DNA): TGTGCCACCACCCCCGGGACAGGGTGGAACACTGAAGCTTTCTTT. Its translation: CATTPGTGWNTEAFF.

This chain connects TRBV27 to TRBJ2-1, with D possibly matching TRBD2 (5 bases). Germline CDR1 reads MNHEY; CDR2 reads SMNVEV (reference sequence). Trimming removed 5 bases from V and 12 bases from J, with 17 bases in between. The length of the CDR3 is 13 residues. CDR3 nucleotide sequence: TGTGCCAGCAGTCAACTAGACCCAATCGTGCAGTTCTTC. Translating it yields CASSQLDPIVQFF.

DNA of the CDR3: TGTGCCAGCAGCGTAGGGTTAGGGGGGGCCACCGGGGAGCTGTTTTTT. Translation gives CASSVGLGGATGELFF. The V gene is TRBV9, the J gene TRBJ2-2, with D perhaps matching TRBD2 (7 bases). Trimming took off 0 bases at V and 4 bases at J, with 13 bases between the two ends. This CDR3 region has 16 residues. From germline, CDR1 is SGDLS and CDR2 YYNGEE.

The chain joins TRBV30 to TRBJ2-7; TRBD1 might be the D (5 bases). V was cut by 0 bases and J by 4 bases, with 10 bases left in between. CDR1 and CDR2 (germline): GTSNPN, SVGIG (reference sequence). The CDR3 sequence is 13 residues long. The CDR3 coding sequence is TGTGCCTGGAGTGTTTCCAGGGCGTACGAGCAGTACTTC. Its translation: CAWSVSRAYEQYF.

The gene calls are TRBV7-6 and TRBJ2-1; D unclear. Germline loops: CDR1 SGHVS, CDR2 FNYEAQ. V was pared by 3 bases and J by 0 bases, with 6 bases between. This CDR3 has 14 residues. CDR3 bases: TGTGCCAGCAGCTTGGCAGACTCCTACAATGAGCAGTTCTTC. Its protein product is CASSLADSYNEQFF. The full variable domain, rest sourced from reference TRBV7-6 and TRBJ2-1, is GAGVSQSPRYKVTKRGQDVALRCDPISGHVSLYWYRQALGQGPEFLTYFNYEAQQDKSGLPNDRFSAERPEGSISTLTIQRTEQRDSAMYRCASSLADSYNEQFFGPGTRLTVL.

This sequence joins TRBV27 and TRBJ2-1; 11 bases fit TRBD2. Germline V lookup: CDR1 MNHEY, CDR2 SMNVEV (reference sequence). CDR3 size: 15 residues. The V and J ends lost 6 bases and 7 bases, in that order; junction bases with no gene match: 8. Here the CDR3 reads CASSTLAGGINEQFF. In DNA, the CDR3 is TGTGCCAGCAGCACCCTAGCGGGAGGCATTAATGAGCAGTTCTTC.

The chain is built from TRBV4-2 and TRBJ2-1; 16 nucleotides align to TRBD2. The CDR3 totals 18 residues. The J segment lost 10 bases and the V segment lost 4 bases, leaving 13 bases of the junction unmatched. CDR1 is LGHNA, CDR2 YNFKEQ, per germline. CDR3 region: CASSPLYSGTSGREEQFF. CDR3 nucleotides: TGTGCCAGCAGCCCATTATACTCCGGGACTAGCGGGAGGGAAGAGCAGTTCTTC.

The chain is built from TRBV28 and TRBJ1-2, with 12 bases fitting TRBD1. The V segment lost 6 bases and the J segment 8 bases; nucleotides outside the gene matches: 7. The CDR3 sequence is 14 residues long. Germline-derived CDR1 and CDR2 are MDHEN and SYDVKM. The chain's CDR3 is CASRGTGGLLGYTF. The CDR3, as DNA: TGTGCCAGCAGGGGGACAGGGGGCTTGCTGGGCTACACCTTC.

This clone was found once. The genes are TRBV3-1 (or the pseudogene TRBV3-2) and TRBJ2-3, with a weak D call TRBD2 (5 bases). Germline V CDR1 and CDR2: LGHDT, YNNKEL (reference sequence). V was shortened by 5 bases and J by 6 bases, with 15 bases between the two germline ends. This CDR3 is built from 14 residues. This CDR3 is CASSKGVPRDTQYF. CDR3 coding DNA: TGTGCCAGCAGCAAGGGAGTTCCCCGGGATACGCAGTATTTT.

This clone was seen only once. The chain uses TRBV2 and TRBJ2-2; 8 bases are shared with TRBD1. The length of the CDR3 is 14 residues. The V gene end was trimmed by 6 bases and the J gene end by 4 bases; junction bases not matched to a gene: 4. Germline loops: CDR1 SNHLY, CDR2 FYNNEI. DNA of the CDR3: TGTGCCAGCAGATTCGACAGGGGCACCGGGGAGCTGTTTTTT. It yields the protein CASRFDRGTGELFF.